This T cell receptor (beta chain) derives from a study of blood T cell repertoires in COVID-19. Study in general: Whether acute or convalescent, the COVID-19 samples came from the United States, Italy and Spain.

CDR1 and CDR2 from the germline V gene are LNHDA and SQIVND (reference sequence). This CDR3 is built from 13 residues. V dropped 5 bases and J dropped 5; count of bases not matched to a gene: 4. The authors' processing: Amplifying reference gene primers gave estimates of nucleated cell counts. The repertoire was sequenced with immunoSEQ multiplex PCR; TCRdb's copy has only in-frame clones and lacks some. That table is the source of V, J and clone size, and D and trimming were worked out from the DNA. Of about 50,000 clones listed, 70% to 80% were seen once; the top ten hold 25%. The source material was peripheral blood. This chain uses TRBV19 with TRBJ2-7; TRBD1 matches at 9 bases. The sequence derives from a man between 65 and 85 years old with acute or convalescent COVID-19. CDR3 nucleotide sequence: TGTGCCAGTAGTCCCCGGGACAGGGACGAGCAGTACTTC. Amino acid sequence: CASSPRDRDEQYF.